Shown below are 19 T cell receptor beta chains from a single sample sequenced in a study of blood T cell repertoires in COVID-19. The assay was immunoSEQ multiplex PCR, and TCRdb's table has in-frame clones only and misses some. The sample lists more than 150,000 clones; more than 80% were seen once. The sample consisted of peripheral blood. The receptors were gathered from a woman of 80 years or more with COVID-19, enrolled during active disease.

The chain uses TRBV6-5 and TRBJ2-5; the D gene is possibly TRBD1 (6 bases). Germline V gene data show CDR1 as MNHEY and CDR2 as SVGAGI. Between the trimmed V and J ends, which lost 5 bases and 4 bases, there was a span of 17 bases. This CDR3 has 15 amino acids. The CDR3 spells CASSLPGEGGETQYF. The CDR3 nucleotides are TGTGCCAGCAGTCTTCCAGGGGAAGGGGGAGAGACCCAGTACTTC.

This clone came up once. This chain uses TRBV7-3 with TRBJ2-3, with TRBD2 matching over 8 bases. The junction had 5 bases not matched to a gene; V was cut back by 5 bases and J by 1 base. Looked up from germline, CDR1 is SGHTA and CDR2 is FQGTGA. This CDR3 spans 15 amino acids. The chain's CDR3 is CASSRSTSGTDTQYF. The CDR3 nucleotides read TGTGCCAGCAGCCGGTCGACTAGCGGCACAGATACGCAGTATTTT. The full variable domain, with the rest looked up from reference TRBV7-3 and TRBJ2-3, is GAGVSQTPSNKVTEKGKYVELRCDPISGHTALYWYRQSLGQGPEFLIYFQGTGAADDSGLPNDRFFAVRPEGSVSTLKIQRTERGDSAVYLCASSRSTSGTDTQYFGPGTRLTVL.

The J gene is TRBJ1-5, the V gene TRBV12-2; the table's D call TRBD1 went unverified against the DNA. TRBV12-2 is recorded as a pseudogene. This CDR3 has 20 residues. CDR3 amino acids: CASRLDNRPIPLDSNQPQHF. Here the CDR3 DNA reads TGTGCAAGTCGCTTAGATAACAGGCCTATACCGCTCGATAGCAATCAGCCCCAGCATTTT.

The chain recombines TRBV19 with TRBJ1-2, with 7 bases matching TRBD1. The CDR3 is made up of 13 amino acids. The J segment lost 4 bases and the V segment lost 1 base, leaving 0 bases of the junction unmatched. The germline CDR1 and CDR2 sequences are LNHDA and SQIVND (reference sequence). The CDR3 DNA follows: TGTGCCAGTAGTATAGGACAGGGCTATGGCTACACCTTC. This encodes CASSIGQGYGYTF.

The V and J genes are TRBV5-1 and TRBJ1-2, with TRBD1 as a possible D gene (6 bases). This CDR3 is 12 amino acids long. The V end lost 2 bases, the J end lost 6 bases, and 8 bases lay between the germline ends. Germline CDR1 is SGHRS and CDR2 is YFSETQ. The CDR3 loop reads CASSLQGDGYTF. The CDR3 DNA reads TGCGCCAGCAGCTTACAGGGAGATGGCTACACCTTC.

On this clone: Additional DNA sequences in this sample encode the identical CDR3. V and J are TRBV18 and TRBJ2-2; D is possibly TRBD1 (5 bases). This CDR3 has 13 amino acids. Germline values: CDR1 KGHSH, CDR2 LQKENI. Deletions cut 6 bases from V and 1 base from J, with 6 bases between. This CDR3 is CASSGQNTGELFF. In nucleotides, the CDR3 is TGTGCCAGCTCTGGACAGAACACCGGGGAGCTGTTTTTT.

In DNA form, the CDR3 reads TGTGCCAGCAGCTCCTCTTTCGGGGGGGTAACAGATACGCAGTATTTT. Protein sequence: CASSSSFGGVTDTQYF. This rearrangement joins TRBV7-2 to TRBJ2-3, with 8 positions matching TRBD2. With 4 bases clipped from V and 3 bases from J, the junction kept 9 bases outside the gene matches. The CDR3 runs 16 residues. In germline, CDR1 is SGHTA, CDR2 FQGNSA.

The chain links TRBV10-3 to TRBJ2-3; D uncertain. This CDR3 is built from 13 residues. Germline CDR1 reads ENHRY; CDR2 reads SYGVKD. V was cut by 4 bases and J by 5 bases, with 10 bases left in between. CDR3 DNA: TGTGCCATCAGTGTGATTGAGAGAGATACGCAGTATTTT. Protein sequence: CAISVIERDTQYF.

V gene TRBV2 combines with J gene TRBJ1-1; D is possibly TRBD1 (6 bases). The length of the CDR3 is 18 residues. CDR1 is SNHLY and CDR2 is FYNNEI in the germline V gene. Trimming removed 5 bases at V and 0 bases at J, with 22 bases between. DNA of the CDR3: TGTGCCAGCAGTACCAGTACAAACAGGGCTTCCATGAACACTGAAGCTTTCTTT. It translates to CASSTSTNRASMNTEAFF.

This chain connects TRBV2 to TRBJ1-5; TRBD1 matches at 7 bases. Germline lookup yields CDR1 SNHLY and CDR2 FYNNEI. This CDR3 region has 12 residues. Unmatched junction bases numbered 6, after V lost 3 bases and J lost 13 bases. This chain's CDR3 is CASSDRQGWQHF. The CDR3 nucleotides read TGTGCCAGCAGTGACCGACAGGGCTGGCAGCATTTT.

The genes are TRBV7-9 and TRBJ2-2; 12 nucleotides match TRBD2. The CDR3 has 19 amino acids. V lost 2 bases and J lost 2; bases outside the gene matches: 9. Germline assignment: CDR1 SEHNR and CDR2 FQNEAQ (reference sequence). CDR3 nucleotides: TGTGCCAGCAGCTTAAGTCGACTAGCGGGAGAATCCAACACCGGGGAGCTGTTTTTT. It encodes CASSLSRLAGESNTGELFF.

The gene calls are TRBV11-2 and TRBJ2-5, with TRBD1 matching over 7 bases. Germline lookup yields CDR1 SGHAT and CDR2 FQNNGV. The CDR3 has 15 amino acids. J was trimmed by 5 bases and V by 6 bases; bases with no gene match: 12. The CDR3 reads CASSPPGGELETQYF. The CDR3 DNA reads as TGTGCCAGCAGTCCCCCAGGGGGAGAGTTGGAGACCCAGTACTTC.

The rearrangement joins TRBV9 to TRBJ2-2, with D possibly being TRBD2 (6 bases). Trimming stripped 7 bases from V and 1 base from J, with 8 bases between. The germline V gene has CDR1 SGDLS and CDR2 YYNGEE. This CDR3 is built from 13 residues. CDR3 sequence reads: CASGRGNTGELFF. CDR3 DNA: TGTGCCAGCGGGCGGGGGAACACCGGGGAGCTGTTTTTT.

The chain has TRBV12-5 and TRBJ1-1; D is ambiguous. This CDR3 is built from 13 residues. Per the germline V gene, CDR1 is LGHNT and CDR2 is FRNRAP. V dropped 3 bases and J dropped 5 bases, with 10 bases sitting between them. CDR3 region: CASGFEGGTEAFF. The CDR3 region has the DNA TGTGCTAGTGGTTTCGAGGGAGGTACTGAAGCTTTCTTT.

This clone came up once. The chain combines TRBV7-9 with TRBJ1-3; the match to TRBD1 covers 7 bases. This CDR3 comprises 17 residues. CDR1 is SEHNR and CDR2 is FQNEAQ in the germline V gene (reference sequence). With 5 bases clipped from V and 0 bases from J, the junction kept 10 bases outside the gene matches. CDR3 nucleotide sequence: TGTGCCAGCAGCCCACTGCCTGGGACAGTCTCTGGAAACACCATATATTTT. Translated: CASSPLPGTVSGNTIYF.

V is TRBV5-1 and J is TRBJ2-5; 10 bases are shared with TRBD2. The CDR3 is 16 residues long. V shed 4 bases, J shed 2 bases, and the junction held 8 bases outside the gene matches. Germline values: CDR1 SGHRS, CDR2 YFSETQ. DNA for the CDR3: TGCGCCAGCAGCACGGGTAGCGGGGGGTCTCAAGAGACCCAGTACTTC. Amino acid sequence: CASSTGSGGSQETQYF.

This clone was picked up one time. J is TRBJ2-7 and V is TRBV12-5; D not certain. Trimming took 0 bases from V and 6 from J, leaving 6 bases between them. In germline, CDR1 is LGHNT, CDR2 FRNRAP. This CDR3 is 12 amino acids long. CDR3 nucleotide sequence: TGTGCTAGTGGTTTGGTATTGGCCGAGCAGTACTTC. Its protein product is CASGLVLAEQYF.

The J gene is TRBJ2-2, the V gene TRBV4-2, with TRBD1 matching over 7 bases. The CDR3 runs to 14 residues. Trimming removed 2 bases from V and 7 bases from J; junction bases left unmatched: 4. CDR1 and CDR2 (germline): LGHNA, YNFKEQ. Here the CDR3 reads CASSQITGVGELFF. The CDR3 nucleotides are TGTGCCAGCAGCCAAATAACAGGGGTCGGGGAGCTGTTTTTT.

The chain carries TRBV9 and TRBJ2-7; D is unclear. Trimming took off 0 bases at V and 6 bases at J, with 7 bases between the two ends. CDR1 is SGDLS, CDR2 YYNGEE, per germline. The CDR3 length is 12 residues. Here the CDR3 reads CASSVDVGEQYF. CDR3 sequence (DNA): TGTGCCAGCAGCGTAGATGTCGGCGAGCAGTACTTC.